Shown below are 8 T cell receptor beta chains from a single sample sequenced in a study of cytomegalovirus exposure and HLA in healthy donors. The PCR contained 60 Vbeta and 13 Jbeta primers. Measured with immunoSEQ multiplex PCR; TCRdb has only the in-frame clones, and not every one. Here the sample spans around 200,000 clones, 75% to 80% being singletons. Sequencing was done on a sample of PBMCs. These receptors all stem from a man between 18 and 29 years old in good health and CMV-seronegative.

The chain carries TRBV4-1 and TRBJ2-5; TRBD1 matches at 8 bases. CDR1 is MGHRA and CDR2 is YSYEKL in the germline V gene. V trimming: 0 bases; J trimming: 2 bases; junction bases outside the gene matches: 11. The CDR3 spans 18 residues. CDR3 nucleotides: TGCGCCAGCAGCCAAGATATATGGGCCAGGGGGCATCAAGAGACCCAGTACTTC. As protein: CASSQDIWARGHQETQYF.

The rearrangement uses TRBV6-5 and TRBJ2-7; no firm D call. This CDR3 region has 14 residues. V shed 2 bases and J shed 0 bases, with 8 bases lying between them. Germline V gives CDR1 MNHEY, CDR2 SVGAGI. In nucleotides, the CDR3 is TGTGCCAGCAGTTACGCACAGCACTCCTACGAGCAGTACTTC. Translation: CASSYAQHSYEQYF.

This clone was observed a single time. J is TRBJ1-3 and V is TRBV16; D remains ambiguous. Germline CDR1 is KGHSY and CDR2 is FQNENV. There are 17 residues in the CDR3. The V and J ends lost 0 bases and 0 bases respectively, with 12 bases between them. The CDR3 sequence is CASSQSLLRGSGNTIYF. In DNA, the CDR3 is TGTGCCAGCAGCCAATCACTCTTGCGGGGCTCTGGAAACACCATATATTTT.

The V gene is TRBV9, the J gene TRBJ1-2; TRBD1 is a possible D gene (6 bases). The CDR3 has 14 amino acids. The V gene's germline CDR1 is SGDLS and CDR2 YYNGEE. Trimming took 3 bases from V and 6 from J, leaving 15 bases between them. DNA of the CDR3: TGTGCCAGCAGCGGATCAGGACAGTTGAATGGCTACACCTTC. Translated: CASSGSGQLNGYTF.

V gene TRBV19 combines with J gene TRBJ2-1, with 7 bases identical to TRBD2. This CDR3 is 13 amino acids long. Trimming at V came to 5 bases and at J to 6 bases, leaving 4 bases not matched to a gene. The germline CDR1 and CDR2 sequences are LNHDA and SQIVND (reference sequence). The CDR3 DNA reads TGTGCCAGTAGTGCCACGGGAGGCAATGAGCAGTTCTTC. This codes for CASSATGGNEQFF.

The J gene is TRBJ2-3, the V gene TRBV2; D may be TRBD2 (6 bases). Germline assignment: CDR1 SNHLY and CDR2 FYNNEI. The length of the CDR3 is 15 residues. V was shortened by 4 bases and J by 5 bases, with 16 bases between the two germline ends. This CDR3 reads CASSAGTSGGDTQYF. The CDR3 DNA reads TGTGCCAGCAGTGCCGGGACTTCAGGCGGAGATACGCAGTATTTT. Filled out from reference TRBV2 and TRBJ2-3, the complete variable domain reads EPEVTQTPSHQVTQMGQEVILRCVPISNHLYFYWYRQILGQKVEFLVSFYNNEISEKSEIFDDQFSVERPDGSNFTLKIRSTKLEDSAMYFCASSAGTSGGDTQYFGPGTRLTVL.

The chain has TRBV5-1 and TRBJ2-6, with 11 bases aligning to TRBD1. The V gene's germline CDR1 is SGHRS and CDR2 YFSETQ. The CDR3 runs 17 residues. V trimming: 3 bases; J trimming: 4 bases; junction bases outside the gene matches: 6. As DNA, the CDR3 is TGCGCCAGCAGCTCCGGACAGGGGGCTGAGGGGGCCAACGTCCTGACTTTC. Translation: CASSSGQGAEGANVLTF. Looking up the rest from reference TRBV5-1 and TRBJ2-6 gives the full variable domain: KAGVTQTPRYLIKTRGQQVTLSCSPISGHRSVSWYQQTPGQGLQFLFEYFSETQRNKGNFPGRFSGRQFSNSRSEMNVSTLELGDSALYLCASSSGQGAEGANVLTFGAGSRLTVL.

The CDR3 loop is CAWTEHYEQYF. DNA of the CDR3: TGTGCCTGGACCGAACACTACGAGCAGTACTTC. The chain has TRBV30 and TRBJ2-7; no definite D call. Germline loops: CDR1 GTSNPN, CDR2 SVGIG (reference sequence). V lost 4 bases and J 3 bases, leaving 7 bases between the germline ends. The CDR3 is made up of 11 amino acids.